This T cell receptor (beta chain) comes out of a study of shared clonotypes between healthy human individuals. Only in-frame clones appear in the TCRdb table, and some are missing; sequencing was by immunoSEQ multiplex PCR. The sample yields approximately 500,000 clones, roughly 80% seen once. Germline V gene lookup returns CDR1 LNHDA and CDR2 SQIVND (reference sequence). The CDR3 extends over 16 amino acids. Trimming cost V 4 bases and J 0 bases; bases outside gene matches: 6. Material: PBMCs. The origin of this receptor is a woman aged 40 to 50 in good health. Some clones in this sample may be carry-over from other donors' samples. The chain recombines TRBV19 with TRBJ2-1; 7 bases align to TRBD1. CDR3 in DNA: TGTGCCAGTAGTACCGCGACAGGGAGCTCCTACAATGAGCAGTTCTTC. Its protein is CASSTATGSSYNEQFF.